This TCR beta chain was profiled in a study of cytomegalovirus exposure and HLA in healthy donors. Study overall: As an earlier analysis found, 150 million to 200 million T cells yielded about 120 million unique TCR beta sequences. Study-level findings and limits: In terms of immune exposure information, only CMV serostatus was available. Presence/absence analyses supposed approximately even sequencing depth among donors.

As to this clone: As yet, its antigen is unknown.

A multiplex PCR was run with 60 Vbeta primers and 13 Jbeta primers. Only in-frame clones appear in the TCRdb table, and some are missing; sequencing was by immunoSEQ multiplex PCR. The sample lists about 130,000 clones, about 80% occurring once. Germline CDR1 MNHNY, CDR2 SVGAGI (reference sequence). This CDR3 comprises 13 residues. Trimming took 5 bases from V and 7 from J; bases not matched to a gene: 4. The sequencing sample was made of PBMCs. The clonotype originates from a man aged 40-49 years in good health and CMV-seronegative. This chain uses TRBV6-6 with TRBJ1-5; 8 bases line up with TRBD1. The DNA for the CDR3 is TGTGCCAGCAGTCCAGGGGGCGGGCAGCCCCAGCATTTT. It translates to CASSPGGGQPQHF.